This note documents a single TCR beta chain sequence. No antigen is known for it. No much larger clone is present one base from it, and per-base qualities are unavailable. Libraries came from the immunoSEQ multiplex PCR assay. TCRdb provides this immuneACCESS table in a form limited to in-frame rearrangements. Some clones are lacking; in checked studies, under half of them reflect an unresolved V gene, and why the rest are absent is not known. Counted in this sample were more than 50,000 clones; less than 85% of them appeared once. The ten largest clones add up to 2.9% of the sample. This sample is part of a study of radiotherapy plus CTLA-4 blockade in lung cancer (dated by TCRdb to the late 2010s). Describing the broader study: Among the enrolled patients, under 20% had an objective response, and 31% reached disease control. The paper's findings and limits, for the study overall: TCR clones derived from tumors expanded in peripheral blood after treatment with radiotherapy and ipilimumab. Increased serum interferon-beta after radiation, together with early dynamic changes in blood T cell clones, were reported to be the strongest predictors of response.

In this study, focal radiation therapy paired with CTLA-4 blockade (ipilimumab) was tested in patients who had chemo-refractory metastatic non-small-cell lung cancer. Including cysteine and phenylalanine, the CDR3 has 13 amino acids. Only CDR3 DNA remains: 39 bases, in frame from the first base. V is trimmed back by 6 bases and J by 7 bases, and the junction contains 10 bases that no gene match accounts for. The germline V gene yields SQVTM for CDR1 and ANQGSEA for CDR2. This specimen consisted of peripheral blood, obtained from a patient treated with radiotherapy plus ipilimumab. The sequence links TRBV29-1 to TRBJ1-2, with TRBD1 identical over 8 junction bases. The sequence derives from a human donor with non-small cell lung cancer who had a complete response to radiotherapy plus ipilimumab. This receptor carries the CDR3 CSVPTRGHLGYTF. The DNA is TGCAGCGTGCCCACCAGGGGGCATCTTGGCTACACCTTC.